The table lists the clone carrying this T cell receptor beta chain with many counts. What it binds is unknown. Germline assignment: CDR1 SGHVS and CDR2 FQNEAQ. The CDR3 is 15 residues long. V lost 4 bases to trimming and J lost 8 bases; unmatched junction nucleotides: 4. This sample is part of a study of T cells in Graves' hyperthyroidism and ophthalmopathy. Study-level findings and limits: The model made its ophthalmopathy prediction, and onset followed a median approximately six months later. Blood held most thyroid clonotypes expanded above 0.001 frequency. Ophthalmopathy was separated from stable hyperthyroidism by a 13 V-J model.

Together with thyroid ultrasound, orbital computed tomography, serum thyroxine and TRAb, clinical symptoms were used for diagnoses. Amplified TCR beta CDR3 regions came from RNA transcripts. HTBI primers were the set used in a first-round RT-PCR of the TCR CDR3. TCRdb itself ran the multiplex PCR reads through MiXCR, one entry per CDR3 protein. This table has about 400,000 distinct CDR3 sequences, over 12% appearing once. The chain combines TRBV7-8 with TRBJ2-3; the match to TRBD2 covers 15 bases. The sequencing input was blood. This clonotype was obtained from a man aged 45-60 years with Graves' ophthalmopathy. CDR3 amino acids: CASSSWTSGRATQYF. The CDR3, as DNA: TGTGCCAGCAGCTCCTGGACTAGCGGGAGGGCTACGCAGTATTTT.